The 14 T cell receptor beta chains given below trace back to one sample, sequenced in a study of blood T cell repertoires in COVID-19. Profiling relied on immunoSEQ multiplex PCR, and the TCRdb table lists in-frame clones only, not all of them. The sample lists approximately 54,000 clones, approximately 82% occurring once. The sequenced sample consisted of peripheral blood. These receptors were collected from a human donor in a cohort sampled during active COVID-19.

The V call is TRBV19, the J call TRBJ2-1; a possible D gene is TRBD2 (5 bases). With 7 bases removed from V and 6 bases from J, the gap between germline ends came to 16 bases. The CDR3 consists of 14 residues. Germline lookup yields CDR1 LNHDA and CDR2 SQIVND (reference sequence). CDR3 nucleotide sequence: TGTGCCAGTAACGCGGGTCGTGTCGGCAATGAGCAGTTCTTC. Its translation is CASNAGRVGNEQFF.

This chain uses TRBV20-1 with TRBJ1-4; TRBD1 matches 7 bases. Germline CDR1 DFQATT, CDR2 SNEGSKA (reference sequence). There are 16 residues in the CDR3. Trimming cost V 3 bases and J 8 bases; bases outside gene matches: 15. The CDR3 region is CSASVQGMYFREKLFF. Written as DNA, the CDR3 is TGCAGTGCTAGTGTACAGGGGATGTACTTTCGAGAAAAACTGTTTTTT.

This chain connects TRBV19 to TRBJ1-2; 7 bases agree with TRBD1. Germline V gene sequence: CDR1 LNHDA, CDR2 SQIVND (reference sequence). Germline trimming cut 0 bases from V and 7 bases from J; bases unmatched to any gene: 5. This CDR3 is built from 14 residues. CDR3 sequence reads: CASSIDLKGAGYTF. The CDR3 nucleotides are TGTGCCAGTAGTATAGATCTCAAGGGGGCTGGCTACACCTTC.

The rearrangement joins TRBV11-1 to TRBJ1-1; 8 bases map to TRBD1. This CDR3 is built from 15 residues. Germline V gene lookup returns CDR1 SGHAT and CDR2 FQDESV (reference sequence). Unmatched junction bases numbered 4, after V lost 3 bases and J lost 1 base. The CDR3 is CASSFMGTGNTEAFF. The DNA for the CDR3 is TGTGCCAGCAGCTTTATGGGGACAGGGAACACTGAAGCTTTCTTT.

J is TRBJ1-6 and V is TRBV6-1; D is unresolved. Trimming stripped 3 bases from V and 0 bases from J, with 6 bases between. The germline CDR1 and CDR2 sequences are MNHNS and SASEGT. The CDR3 is made up of 15 amino acids. The CDR3 sequence: CASSDVFSYNSPLHF. The DNA for the CDR3 is TGTGCCAGCAGTGACGTATTCTCCTATAATTCACCCCTCCACTTT.

This sequence joins TRBV15 and TRBJ2-5; D is unresolved. CDR3 length equals 14 residues. Germline V lookup: CDR1 LNHNV, CDR2 YYDKDF (reference sequence). V lost 0 bases and J lost 2, with 7 bases in between. This chain's CDR3 is CATSRDDTQETQYF. The CDR3 DNA reads as TGTGCCACCAGCAGAGACGACACTCAAGAGACCCAGTACTTC.

This chain connects TRBV4-2 to TRBJ2-1; 9 nucleotides line up with TRBD1. The junction had 10 bases not matched to a gene; V was cut back by 4 bases and J by 6 bases. Germline CDR1 and CDR2: LGHNA and YNFKEQ. The CDR3 totals 16 residues. The CDR3 is CASSLSFGGQGNEQFF. In DNA form, the CDR3 reads TGTGCCAGCAGCCTAAGCTTCGGGGGACAGGGCAATGAGCAGTTCTTC.

The chain employs TRBV7-9 and TRBJ1-5, with a weak D call TRBD1 (6 bases). Trimming cost V 5 bases and J 2 bases, with 19 bases left between them. There are 17 residues in the CDR3. Germline V CDR1 and CDR2: SEHNR, FQNEAQ (reference sequence). The CDR3 region has the DNA TGTGCCAGCAGCCCCTCTGGGGGCGGATTGGGCAATCAGCCCCAGCATTTT. Translated: CASSPSGGGLGNQPQHF.

The rearrangement joins TRBV7-2 to TRBJ1-1; no clear D gene. CDR3 length equals 13 residues. Germline lookup yields CDR1 SGHTA and CDR2 FQGNSA. Trimming left V 1 base short and J 1 base short, with 4 bases between. As DNA, the CDR3 is TGTGCCAGCAGCTTAGTACAGAACACTGAAGCTTTCTTT. It is translated as CASSLVQNTEAFF.

The chain is built from TRBV7-8 and TRBJ2-1; D may be TRBD2 (5 bases). The CDR3 consists of 18 residues. Germline assignment: CDR1 SGHVS and CDR2 FQNEAQ. V gave up 0 bases and J gave up 0 bases, with 15 bases separating them. The CDR3: CASSLAALERNSYNEQFF. The CDR3, as DNA: TGTGCCAGCAGCTTAGCGGCCCTAGAGCGGAACTCCTACAATGAGCAGTTCTTC.

V is TRBV3-1 (or the pseudogene TRBV3-2) and J is TRBJ1-2, with 8 bases fitting TRBD1. Germline V gene data show CDR1 as LGHDT and CDR2 as YNNKEL (reference sequence). V dropped 1 base and J dropped 4; count of bases not matched to a gene: 5. CDR3 length equals 15 residues. The CDR3 coding sequence is TGTGCCAGCAGCCAAGGAACAGGGGGTAGCTATGGCTACACCTTC. Protein: CASSQGTGGSYGYTF.

V usage is TRBV27 and J usage is TRBJ2-1; weak D call: TRBD2 (6 bases). The germline CDR1 and CDR2 sequences are MNHEY and SMNVEV (reference sequence). V gave up 2 bases and J gave up 1 base, with 9 bases separating them. The CDR3 runs 15 residues. The CDR3 DNA is TGTGCCAGCAGTTTACAGGGAGGTTCCTACAATGAGCAGTTCTTC. Translating gives CASSLQGGSYNEQFF.

This clone occurred once. The chain is built from TRBV4-1 and TRBJ2-1, with a possible D match to TRBD2 (5 bases). The length of the CDR3 is 16 residues. V lost 0 bases and J lost 7, with 16 bases in between. Germline loops: CDR1 MGHRA, CDR2 YSYEKL. The CDR3 DNA sequence: TGCGCCAGCAGCCAAGATCCTGGACTGGGATTAAATGAGCAGTTCTTC. Its protein product is CASSQDPGLGLNEQFF.

V gene TRBV6-5 combines with J gene TRBJ1-2; D ambiguous. Germline CDR1 is MNHEY and CDR2 is SVGAGI. The CDR3 covers 15 residues. Trimming pared 7 bases from V and 6 bases from J, leaving 21 bases between. CDR3 DNA: TGTGCCAGCATTCCCCCATTGAGTCTCCTCCATGGCTACACCTTC. This codes for CASIPPLSLLHGYTF.